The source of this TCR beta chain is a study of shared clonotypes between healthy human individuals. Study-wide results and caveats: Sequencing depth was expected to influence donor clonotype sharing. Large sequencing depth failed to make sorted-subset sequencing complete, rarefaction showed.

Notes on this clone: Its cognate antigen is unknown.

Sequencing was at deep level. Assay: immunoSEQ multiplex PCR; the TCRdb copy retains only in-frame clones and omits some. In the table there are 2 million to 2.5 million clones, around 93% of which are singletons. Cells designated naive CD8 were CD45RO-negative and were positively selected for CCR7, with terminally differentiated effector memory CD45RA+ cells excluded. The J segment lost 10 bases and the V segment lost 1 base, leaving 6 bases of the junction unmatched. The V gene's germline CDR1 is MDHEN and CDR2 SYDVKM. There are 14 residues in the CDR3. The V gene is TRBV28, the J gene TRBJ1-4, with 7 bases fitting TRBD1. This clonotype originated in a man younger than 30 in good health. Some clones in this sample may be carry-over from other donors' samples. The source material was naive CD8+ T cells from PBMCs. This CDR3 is CASSLSTGVGKLFF. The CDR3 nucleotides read TGTGCCAGCAGTTTATCTACAGGGGTTGGAAAACTGTTTTTT. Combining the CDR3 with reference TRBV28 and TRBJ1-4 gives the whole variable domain DVKVTQSSRYLVKRTGEKVFLECVQDMDHENMFWYRQDPGLGLRLIYFSYDVKMKEKGDIPEGYSVSREKKERFSLILESASTNQTSMYLCASSLSTGVGKLFFGSGTQLSVL.